The 5 T cell receptor beta chains below were found in one sample sequenced in a study of T cell responses to AZD1222 COVID-19 vaccine. Assay used: immunoSEQ multiplex PCR; TCRdb lists only in-frame clones, some missing. The sample comprises some 160,000 clones, approximately 90% of which are singletons, and 4.4% rests with the top ten. The input for sequencing was peripheral blood, taken on day 0 of AZD1222 vaccination. These receptors were obtained from an adult in good health.

The chain uses TRBV6-5 and TRBJ1-4, with unresolved D. Germline-derived CDR1 and CDR2 are MNHEY and SVGAGI. The CDR3 is 13 amino acids. V lost 6 bases, J lost 1 base, and 6 bases lay in between. This CDR3 is CASRRVTNEKLFF. CDR3 nucleotides: TGTGCCAGCAGGAGAGTAACTAATGAAAAACTGTTTTTT.

The V call is TRBV27, the J call TRBJ2-7; D is possibly TRBD1 (6 bases). The germline gives CDR1 MNHEY, CDR2 SMNVEV (reference sequence). The CDR3 spans 13 residues. The V gene lost 4 bases and the J gene lost 7 bases, with 14 bases spanning the gap. This CDR3 reads CASSSTGLGEQYF. CDR3 DNA: TGTGCCAGCAGTTCTACAGGGCTGGGGGAGCAGTACTTC.

A word on this clone: The sample contains more than one DNA sequence encoding this CDR3. This rearrangement joins TRBV27 to TRBJ1-5; D uncertain. V shed 4 bases and J shed 3 bases, with 7 bases lying between them. Germline-derived CDR1 and CDR2 are MNHEY and SMNVEV (reference sequence). The CDR3 totals 13 residues. CDR3 coding DNA: TGTGCCAGCAGTTGGGGTTACAATCAGCCCCAGCATTTT. Protein sequence: CASSWGYNQPQHF.

The chain combines TRBV2 with TRBJ2-7; 7 bases are shared with TRBD1. CDR3 length: 14 residues. The V gene end was trimmed by 5 bases and the J gene end by 2 bases; junction bases not matched to a gene: 6. Germline CDR1 is SNHLY and CDR2 is FYNNEI. CDR3 bases: TGTGCCAGCAGTCGTAACAGGGGCCCCTACGAGCAGTACTTC. Protein sequence: CASSRNRGPYEQYF. The full variable domain, with the rest looked up from reference TRBV2 and TRBJ2-7, is EPEVTQTPSHQVTQMGQEVILRCVPISNHLYFYWYRQILGQKVEFLVSFYNNEISEKSEIFDDQFSVERPDGSNFTLKIRSTKLEDSAMYFCASSRNRGPYEQYFGPGTRLTVT.

This clone occurred once. The chain carries TRBV6-5 and TRBJ2-7, with a weak D call TRBD2 (5 bases). This CDR3 has 14 amino acids. CDR1 MNHEY and CDR2 SVGAGI come from the germline V gene. Trimming left V 7 bases short and J 6 bases short, with 19 bases between. CDR3 nucleotide sequence: TGTGCCAGCATACGCCTACTAGGCGGTGTCGAGCAGTACTTC. Translating it yields CASIRLLGGVEQYF.